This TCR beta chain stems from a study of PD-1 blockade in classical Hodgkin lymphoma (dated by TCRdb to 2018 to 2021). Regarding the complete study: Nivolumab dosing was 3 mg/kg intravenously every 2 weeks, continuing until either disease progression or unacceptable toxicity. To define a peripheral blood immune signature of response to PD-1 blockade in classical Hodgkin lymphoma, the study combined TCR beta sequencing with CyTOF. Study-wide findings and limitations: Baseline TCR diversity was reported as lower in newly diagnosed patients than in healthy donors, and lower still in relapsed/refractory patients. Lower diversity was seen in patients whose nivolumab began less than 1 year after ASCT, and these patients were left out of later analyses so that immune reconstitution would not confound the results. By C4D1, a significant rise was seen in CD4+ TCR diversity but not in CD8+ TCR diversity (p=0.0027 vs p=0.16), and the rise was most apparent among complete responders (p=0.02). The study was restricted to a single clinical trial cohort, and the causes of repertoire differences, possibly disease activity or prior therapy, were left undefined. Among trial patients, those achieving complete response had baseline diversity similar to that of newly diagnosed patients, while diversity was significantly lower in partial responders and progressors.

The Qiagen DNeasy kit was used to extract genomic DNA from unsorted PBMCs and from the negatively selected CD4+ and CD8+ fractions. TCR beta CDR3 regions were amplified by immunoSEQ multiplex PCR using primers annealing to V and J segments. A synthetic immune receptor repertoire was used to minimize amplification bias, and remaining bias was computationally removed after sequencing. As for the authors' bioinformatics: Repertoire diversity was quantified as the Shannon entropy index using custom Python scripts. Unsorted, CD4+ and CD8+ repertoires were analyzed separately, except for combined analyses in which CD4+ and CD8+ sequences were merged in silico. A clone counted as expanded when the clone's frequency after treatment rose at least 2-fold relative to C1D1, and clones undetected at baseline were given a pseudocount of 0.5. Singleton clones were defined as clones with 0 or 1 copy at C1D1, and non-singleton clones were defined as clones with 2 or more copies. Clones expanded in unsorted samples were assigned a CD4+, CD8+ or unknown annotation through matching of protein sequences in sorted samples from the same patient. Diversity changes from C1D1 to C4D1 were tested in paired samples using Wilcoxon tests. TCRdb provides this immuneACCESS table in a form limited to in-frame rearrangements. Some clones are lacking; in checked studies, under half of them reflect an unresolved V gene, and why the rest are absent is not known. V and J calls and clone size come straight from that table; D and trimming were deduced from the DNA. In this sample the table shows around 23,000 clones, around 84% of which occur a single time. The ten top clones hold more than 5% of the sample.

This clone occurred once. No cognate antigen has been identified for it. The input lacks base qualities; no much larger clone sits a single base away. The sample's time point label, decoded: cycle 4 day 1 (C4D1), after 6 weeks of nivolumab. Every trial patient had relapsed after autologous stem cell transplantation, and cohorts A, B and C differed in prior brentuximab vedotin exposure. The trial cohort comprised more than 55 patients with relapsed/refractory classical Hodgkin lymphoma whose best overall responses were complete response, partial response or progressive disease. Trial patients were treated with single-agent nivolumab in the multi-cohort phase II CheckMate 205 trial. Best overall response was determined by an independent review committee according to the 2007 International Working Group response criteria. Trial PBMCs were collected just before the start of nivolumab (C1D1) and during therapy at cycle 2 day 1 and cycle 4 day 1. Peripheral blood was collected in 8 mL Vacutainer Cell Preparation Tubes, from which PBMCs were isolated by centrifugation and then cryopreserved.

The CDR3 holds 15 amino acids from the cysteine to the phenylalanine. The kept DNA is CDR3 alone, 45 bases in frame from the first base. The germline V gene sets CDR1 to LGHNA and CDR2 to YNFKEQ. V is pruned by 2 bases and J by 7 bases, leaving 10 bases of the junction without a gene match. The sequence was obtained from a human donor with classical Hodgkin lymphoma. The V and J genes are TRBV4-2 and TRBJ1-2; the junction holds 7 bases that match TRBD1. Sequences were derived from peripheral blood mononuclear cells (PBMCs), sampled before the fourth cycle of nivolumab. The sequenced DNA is TGTGCCAGCAGCCAACTCGAGGGGGCGCGTAGTGGCTACACCTTC. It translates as CASSQLEGARSGYTF.